The clone carrying this T cell receptor beta chain was detected only a few times. The target antigen is unknown. The sample belongs to a study of radiotherapy plus CTLA-4 blockade in lung cancer. General study results and limits: Among blood TCR repertoires after radiotherapy plus ipilimumab, tumor-derived clones expanded.

V lost 0 bases and J lost 0, with 16 bases in between. This CDR3 contains 18 residues. The germline gives CDR1 SGHRS, CDR2 YFSETQ. Some clones are missing from TCRdb's copy, which holds only in-frame ones; the method was immunoSEQ multiplex PCR. The data contain roughly 90,000 clones, about 91% of them seen just once; the ten biggest clones take up approximately 5%. This chain uses TRBV5-1 with TRBJ2-1; D is unclear. The starting material was peripheral blood, obtained from a patient treated with radiotherapy plus ipilimumab. This TCR was recovered from a human donor with non-small cell lung cancer that progressed on radiotherapy plus ipilimumab. As DNA, the CDR3 is TGCGCCAGCAGCTTGGGACGGATTACCCCAAGCTCCTACAATGAGCAGTTCTTC. As protein: CASSLGRITPSSYNEQFF.